This is a list of T cell receptor beta chains from one sample in a study of blood T cell repertoires in COVID-19. Assay: immunoSEQ multiplex PCR; the TCRdb copy retains only in-frame clones and omits some. The sample holds a few hundred thousand clones, over 65% seen once. Sequenced input: peripheral blood. Every receptor here comes from a man aged 55 to 70 who had recovered from COVID-19. The CDR3 runs from the conserved cysteine through the conserved F or W. Each record gives: D gene, V gene, J gene, CDR3 DNA, CDR3 protein. D genes are given only for firm matches.

TRBD1	TRBV19	TRBJ2-5	TGTGCCAGTAGCCTAGGGGGCTCGTTCTTACAAGAGACCCAGTACTTC	CASSLGGSFLQETQYF
NA	TRBV5-1	TRBJ1-1	TGCGCCAGCGGCGACACGGGGGTGGCGGAAGCTTTCTTT	CASGDTGVAEAFF
TRBD2	TRBV5-1	TRBJ2-1	TGCGCCAGCGCTGTGATAGCGGGAGGAACTGAGCAGTTCTTC	CASAVIAGGTEQFF
TRBD2	TRBV9	TRBJ2-1	TGTGCCAGCAGCCCCATGGGGGGGGAGCAGTTCTTC	CASSPMGGEQFF
NA	TRBV9	TRBJ2-3	TGTGCCAGCAGCCCGAGCCAAGTCCCGAGGGATACGCAGTATTTT	CASSPSQVPRDTQYF
NA	TRBV6-5	TRBJ2-7	TGTGCCAGCAGTTACCACGGGGTTGGCCTCACCTACGAGCAGTACTTC	CASSYHGVGLTYEQYF
NA	TRBV7-8	TRBJ2-1	TGTGCCAGCAGCATATACAATGAGCAGTTCTTC	CASSIYNEQFF
TRBD2	TRBV5-1	TRBJ2-1	TGCGCCAGCAGCTGGAAACTAGCGGGAGCCTCGTCCTACAATGAGCAGTTCTTC	CASSWKLAGASSYNEQFF
NA	TRBV3-1/TRBV3-2	TRBJ1-5	TGTGCCAGCAGCCAAGGGGGCCCGCAGCATTTT	CASSQGGPQHF
TRBD1	TRBV6-5	TRBJ2-7	TGTGCCAGCAGTTCCGGGACAGGGCGCGACGAGCAGTACTTC	CASSSGTGRDEQYF
NA	TRBV13	TRBJ2-5	TGTGCCAGCAGCTCACGGGGTCGGGGGAGCCAAGAGACCCAGTACTTC	CASSSRGRGSQETQYF